The clone carrying this T cell receptor beta chain turned up a few times. What it recognizes is unknown. This related bone marrow graft donor gave peripheral blood on the day of marrow donation. This sample was included in a study of T cells after posttransplantation cyclophosphamide. The study, taken as a whole, reports: Skin or GI-infiltrating T cells shared few TRB sequences with blood. Recipient CMV seropositivity and CMV reactivation strongly tracked TRB clonality.

The CDR3 extends over 14 amino acids. The germline V gene has CDR1 MDHEN and CDR2 SYDVKM. Libraries were prepared by immunoSEQ multiplex PCR; TCRdb keeps only in-frame clonotypes and omits some of them. This sample comprises around 25,000 clones, none seen once only. The TCR originated in a woman aged 55-75 years in good health, CMV-negative, and a related stem cell transplant donor. The source material was PBMCs. The chain is built from TRBV28 and TRBJ2-5; no definite D call. The end of the DNA is better explained by TRBJ2-7, so the J call may be wrong. In DNA, the CDR3 is TGTGCCAGCAGCTTAATAACGGTTTCCTACGAGCAGTACTTC. Translated, it gives CASSLITVSYEQYF.